This T cell receptor beta chain emerged from a study of sequential checkpoint blockade in melanoma. Study-wide background: Each arm's sequence ended with maintenance nivolumab.

TCRdb's table, derived via immunoSEQ multiplex PCR, lists solely in-frame clones and lacks some. The table shows thousands of clones, with 70% to 80% occurring only once. Treatment noted: randomized to nivolumab then ipilimumab (arm A) or the reverse (arm B). Live CD3+CD8+ CD19− CD56− cells were sorted from PBMCs. Germline assignment: CDR1 PRHDT and CDR2 FYEKMQ (reference sequence). The CDR3 covers 16 residues. The junction had 13 bases not matched to a gene; V was cut back by 5 bases and J by 3 bases. This clonotype originated in a human donor with melanoma. The material sequenced was CD8+ T cells sorted from blood (inferred from file names), taken from a patient given nivolumab and ipilimumab in sequence. J is TRBJ2-7 and V is TRBV13; TRBD1 agrees at 7 bases. The CDR3 region is CASSLSTTGPYYEQYF. Written as DNA, the CDR3 is TGTGCCAGCAGCCTCTCTACGACAGGGCCCTACTACGAGCAGTACTTC. Using reference TRBV13 and TRBJ2-7 for the parts outside the CDR3, the full variable domain is AAGVIQSPRHLIKEKRETATLKCYPIPRHDTVYWYQQGPGQDPQFLISFYEKMQSDKGSIPDRFSAQQFSDYHSELNMSSLELGDSALYFCASSLSTTGPYYEQYFGPGTRLTVT.